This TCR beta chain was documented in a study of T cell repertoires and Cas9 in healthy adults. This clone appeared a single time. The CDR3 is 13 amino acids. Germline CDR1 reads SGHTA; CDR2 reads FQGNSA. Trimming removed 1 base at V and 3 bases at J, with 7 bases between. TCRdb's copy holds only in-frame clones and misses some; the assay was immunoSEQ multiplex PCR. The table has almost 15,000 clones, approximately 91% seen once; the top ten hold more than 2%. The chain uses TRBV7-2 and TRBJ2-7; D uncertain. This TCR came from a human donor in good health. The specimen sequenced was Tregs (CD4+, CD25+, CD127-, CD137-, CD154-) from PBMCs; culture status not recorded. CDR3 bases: TGTGCCAGCAGCTTAGTTCGGTTCTACGAGCAGTACTTC. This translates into CASSLVRFYEQYF.